This T cell receptor beta chain emerged from a study of cytomegalovirus exposure and HLA in healthy donors. Turning to the study itself: About 85 million unique TCR sequences came from HLA-typed donors in an early release. Study-level points and caveats: Confirmation in vitro established that three CMV-associated chains were specific for CMV antigens. Clonal expansion was found to be greater in HLA-associated TCR beta chains than in equally common others in a later analysis. In an earlier analysis, about 90% or about 30%: the productive usage of most TCR beta V segments.

V lost 0 bases and J lost 2, with 13 bases in between. The CDR3 contains 16 residues. Germline CDR1 is SGDLS and CDR2 is YYNGEE. The PCR was carried out with 60 Vbeta primers and 13 Jbeta primers. Sequencing used immunoSEQ multiplex PCR; TCRdb keeps in-frame clones, though not all of them. The sample lists about 170,000 clones, approximately 81% occurring once. A note on this clone: The antigen is undetermined.

J is TRBJ2-3 and V is TRBV9, with D possibly TRBD2 on 5 matching bases. Sequencing was performed on PBMCs. The TCR was taken from a boy under 10 years old in good health and CMV-seronegative. The CDR3 loop is CASSVEAQRYTDTQYF. CDR3 in DNA: TGTGCCAGCAGCGTAGAGGCCCAGCGGTACACAGATACGCAGTATTTT.